The sequence of this T cell receptor beta chain was determined in a study of identical twins. Findings and caveats of the study: Modeled out-of-frame TCR alpha sharing in monozygotic twins fell below observed levels. Zero-insertion analyses could be partly confounded by invariant MAIT and iNKT cells.

This clonotype was counted ten times or more. Its antigen is still unknown. TCRdb called the 5' RACE reads again in MiXCR, with one record for every CDR3 protein. The data contain hundreds of thousands of distinct CDR3 sequences, just under 9.5% of them singletons. These data also formed part of another study, on yellow fever vaccine responses in identical twins. That study reports: After vaccination, twins' T cell response reportedly seemed partly convergent, partly personalized.

The receptor comes from a woman under 30 in good health. Material for sequencing was CD8+ T cells sorted from blood.

The CDR3, as DNA: TGTGCCAGCAGCCAGGTGCCAGGGGATCGGACTGAAGCTTTCTTT. Translating gives CASSQVPGDRTEAFF. The chain joins TRBV3-1 to TRBJ1-1, with TRBD1 as a possible D gene (6 bases). CDR3 length: 15 residues. Germline CDR1 reads LGHDT; CDR2 reads YNNKEL (reference sequence). The V and J ends lost 3 bases and 5 bases respectively, with 16 bases between them. Drawing the rest from reference TRBV3-1 and TRBJ1-1, the complete variable domain is DTAVSQTPKYLVTQMGNDKSIKCEQNLGHDTMYWYKQDSKKFLKIMFSYNNKELIINETVPNRFSPKSPDKAHLNLHINSLELGDSAVYFCASSQVPGDRTEAFFGQGTRLTVV.